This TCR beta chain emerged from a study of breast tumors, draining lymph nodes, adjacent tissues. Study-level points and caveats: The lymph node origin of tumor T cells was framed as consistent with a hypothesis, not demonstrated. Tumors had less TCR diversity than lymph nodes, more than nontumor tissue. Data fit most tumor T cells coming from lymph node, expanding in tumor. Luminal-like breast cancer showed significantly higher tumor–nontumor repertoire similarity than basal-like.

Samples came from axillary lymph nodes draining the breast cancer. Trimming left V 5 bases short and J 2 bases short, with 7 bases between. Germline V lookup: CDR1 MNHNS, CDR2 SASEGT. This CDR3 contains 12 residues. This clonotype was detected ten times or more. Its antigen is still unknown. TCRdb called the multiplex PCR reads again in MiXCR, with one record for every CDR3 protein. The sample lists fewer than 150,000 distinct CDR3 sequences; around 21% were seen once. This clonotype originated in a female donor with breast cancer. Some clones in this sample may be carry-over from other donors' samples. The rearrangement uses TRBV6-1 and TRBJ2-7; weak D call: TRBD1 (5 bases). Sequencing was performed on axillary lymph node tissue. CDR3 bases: TGTGCCAGCAGTATCAGGGCCTACGAGCAGTACTTC. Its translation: CASSIRAYEQYF.